These 9 T cell receptor beta chains came from one sample sequenced in a study of blood T cell repertoires in COVID-19. Sequenced by immunoSEQ multiplex PCR; TCRdb stores in-frame clones only, minus some. The repertoire has fewer than 150,000 clones, about 87% of them found once; the top ten carry less than 4.5%. Sequences were obtained from peripheral blood. Every receptor here comes from a woman aged 60 to 75 with acute or convalescent COVID-19.

The chain is built from TRBV2 and TRBJ2-2; tentatively, D is TRBD1 (5 bases). Germline V gene lookup returns CDR1 SNHLY and CDR2 FYNNEI. This CDR3 is built from 16 residues. Between the trimmed V and J ends, which lost 5 bases and 0 bases, there was a span of 13 bases. This CDR3 reads CASSLRTPPNTGELFF. Written as DNA, the CDR3 is TGTGCCAGCAGTCTAAGGACACCTCCGAACACCGGGGAGCTGTTTTTT.

This clone was counted a single time. This chain connects TRBV5-6 to TRBJ1-5, with 8 bases identical to TRBD1. With 4 bases clipped from V and 3 bases from J, the junction kept 3 bases outside the gene matches. The CDR3 totals 14 residues. Germline CDR1 reads SGHDT; CDR2 reads YYEEEE. Here the CDR3 DNA reads TGTGCCAGCAGCGTGGGACAGGTCAATCAGCCCCAGCATTTT. It specifies CASSVGQVNQPQHF.

The chain uses TRBV29-1 and TRBJ2-5; D is possibly TRBD1 (6 bases). In germline, CDR1 is SQVTM, CDR2 ANQGSEA. This CDR3 region has 12 residues. The V end lost 6 bases, the J end lost 2 bases, and 10 bases lay between the germline ends. The CDR3 bases are TGCAGCGTGACGGGACATCAAGAGACCCAGTACTTC. Translated: CSVTGHQETQYF. The whole variable domain, filled in from reference TRBV29-1 and TRBJ2-5, reads SAVISQKPSRDICQRGTSLTIQCQVDSQVTMMFWYRQQPGQSLTLIATANQGSEATYESGFVIDKFPISRPNLTFSTLTVSNMSPEDSSIYLCSVTGHQETQYFGPGTRLLVL.

In DNA form, the CDR3 reads TGTGCCAGCAGCGTAGCTCCGGGGGCTAATGAAAAACTGTTTTTT. Residues: CASSVAPGANEKLFF. This chain uses TRBV9 with TRBJ1-4, with D possibly TRBD1 on 5 matching bases. V was shortened by 0 bases and J by 3 bases, with 9 bases between the two germline ends. Germline assignment: CDR1 SGDLS and CDR2 YYNGEE. This CDR3 spans 15 amino acids.

The V and J genes are TRBV18 and TRBJ1-1, with 11 positions matching TRBD1. The CDR3 totals 16 residues. Losses at the gene ends were 1 base for V and 1 base for J; bases not matched to a gene: 2. The germline gives CDR1 KGHSH, CDR2 LQKENI. CDR3 region: CASSPLGQGANTEAFF. The DNA of the CDR3 is TGTGCCAGCTCACCACTCGGACAGGGGGCGAACACTGAAGCTTTCTTT.

The V gene is TRBV29-1, the J gene TRBJ2-5; D remains ambiguous. This CDR3 is 11 amino acids long. Germline V gene sequence: CDR1 SQVTM, CDR2 ANQGSEA. Trimming shortened V by 5 bases and J by 5 bases, and 9 bases separated the two germline ends. CDR3 sequence (DNA): TGCAGCGTTTACAGCTTCGAGACCCAGTACTTC. Translated: CSVYSFETQYF.

V is TRBV2 and J is TRBJ1-2; TRBD1 matches 10 bases. The J segment lost 5 bases and the V segment lost 4 bases, leaving 7 bases of the junction unmatched. Germline CDR1 is SNHLY and CDR2 is FYNNEI. The CDR3 length is 15 residues. The DNA for the CDR3 is TGTGCCAGCAGTGCCGCGACAGGGGGCGGTTATGGCTACACCTTC. Translated, it gives CASSAATGGGYGYTF. Supplemented by reference TRBV2 and TRBJ1-2, the full variable domain reads EPEVTQTPSHQVTQMGQEVILRCVPISNHLYFYWYRQILGQKVEFLVSFYNNEISEKSEIFDDQFSVERPDGSNFTLKIRSTKLEDSAMYFCASSAATGGGYGYTFGSGTRLTVV.

This clone has only one observation. The rearrangement uses TRBV27 and TRBJ2-3; 8 nucleotides agree with TRBD2. In germline, CDR1 is MNHEY, CDR2 SMNVEV (reference sequence). This CDR3 comprises 17 residues. Trimming at V came to 0 bases and at J to 5 bases, leaving 10 bases not matched to a gene. CDR3 sequence reads: CASSLSRAGGHGDTQYF. The CDR3 nucleotides are TGTGCCAGCAGTTTATCCCGGGCGGGAGGCCACGGAGATACGCAGTATTTT.

J is TRBJ2-1 and V is TRBV3-1 (or the pseudogene TRBV3-2), with 12 positions matching TRBD2. This CDR3 is 17 amino acids long. CDR1 and CDR2 (germline): LGHDT, YNNKEL (reference sequence). Germline trimming cut 4 bases from V and 2 bases from J; bases unmatched to any gene: 6. The DNA of the CDR3 is TGTGCCAGCAGCCCGAGACTAGCGGGAGACCCCTACAATGAGCAGTTCTTC. Amino acids: CASSPRLAGDPYNEQFF.